The 15 T cell receptor beta chains presented below share a single source sample, sequenced in a study of blood T cell repertoires in COVID-19. The protocol was immunoSEQ multiplex PCR, while the TCRdb copy is restricted to in-frame clones and leaves out a portion. Here the sample spans hundreds of thousands of clones, roughly 89% being singletons. Specimen: peripheral blood. Receptor source: a woman between 18 and 29 years old who had recovered from COVID-19.

Of note for this clone: Other DNA sequences in the same sample also yield this CDR3. This sequence joins TRBV12-3 or TRBV12-4 and TRBJ1-2; tentative D call: TRBD1 (6 bases). V was cut by 6 bases and J by 4 bases, with 12 bases left in between. There are 13 residues in the CDR3. The CDR3 DNA reads TGTGCCAGCAGCCCGGAAGGGGGCTATGGCTACACCTTC. Its protein product is CASSPEGGYGYTF.

J is TRBJ2-4 and V is TRBV11-3; 9 bases match TRBD2. This CDR3 comprises 19 residues. Looked up from germline, CDR1 is SGHNT and CDR2 is YENEEA. V lost 2 bases and J lost 1; bases outside the gene matches: 12. Written as DNA, the CDR3 is TGTGCCAGCAGCTTATCTGCGGGAGGGCTAGGGCATGCCAAAAACATTCAGTACTTC. This sequence encodes CASSLSAGGLGHAKNIQYF.

CDR3 sequence (DNA): TGTGCCAGCAGTAAGGGACATCGGGAAAAACTGTTTTTT. Translation: CASSKGHREKLFF. This sequence joins TRBV12-3 or TRBV12-4 and TRBJ1-4, with D possibly being TRBD1 (6 bases). V was trimmed by 5 bases and J by 8 bases, leaving 12 bases between them. This CDR3 comprises 13 residues.

Points on this clone: Other DNA sequences within the sample encode an identical CDR3. The gene calls are TRBV11-2 and TRBJ1-2; D is unresolved. Germline loops: CDR1 SGHAT, CDR2 FQNNGV. V shed 1 base and J shed 2 bases, with 5 bases lying between them. CDR3 length equals 13 residues. This chain's CDR3 is CASSLGGNYGYTF. CDR3 coding DNA: TGTGCCAGCAGCTTAGGAGGAAACTATGGCTACACCTTC.

This clone was seen a handful of times. The chain uses TRBV30 and TRBJ1-2, with 7 bases that match TRBD1. The CDR3 is made up of 10 amino acids. Germline values: CDR1 GTSNPN, CDR2 SVGIG (reference sequence). Losses at the gene ends were 8 bases for V and 12 bases for J; bases not matched to a gene: 9. The CDR3 region is CAGNKGAHTF. In nucleotides, the CDR3 is TGTGCCGGGAACAAGGGGGCCCACACCTTC.

The rearrangement joins TRBV3-1 (or the pseudogene TRBV3-2) to TRBJ2-4; maybe TRBD2 (5 bases). The ends were cut back, 4 bases at V and 6 bases at J, with 19 bases in the middle. Per germline, CDR1 LGHDT and CDR2 YNNKEL (reference sequence). This CDR3 has 16 residues. This CDR3 reads CASSPWLRATRNIQYF. The CDR3 nucleotides read TGTGCCAGCAGCCCGTGGTTGCGGGCTACAAGAAACATTCAGTACTTC.

The CDR3 sequence is CASSSLAGEFNNEQFF. The CDR3 nucleotides are TGTGCCAGCAGCTCGTTAGCGGGAGAGTTCAACAATGAGCAGTTCTTC. V gene TRBV7-2 combines with J gene TRBJ2-1; 9 bases map to TRBD2. CDR1 and CDR2 (germline): SGHTA, FQGNSA. Unmatched junction bases numbered 9, after V lost 4 bases and J lost 5 bases. The CDR3 spans 16 residues.

V is TRBV6-6 and J is TRBJ2-1; possibly TRBD2 for D (6 bases). The V and J ends lost 6 bases and 4 bases respectively, with 16 bases between them. Germline-derived CDR1 and CDR2 are MNHNY and SVGAGI (reference sequence). The CDR3 contains 15 residues. The CDR3 protein is CASSPLAEGYNEQFF. The CDR3 coding sequence is TGTGCCAGCAGCCCTTTAGCGGAGGGGTACAATGAGCAGTTCTTC.

This clone was found once. The chain is built from TRBV18 and TRBJ2-2, with 10 bases that match TRBD1. The V gene's germline CDR1 is KGHSH and CDR2 LQKENI. The J segment lost 5 bases and the V segment lost 1 base, leaving 7 bases of the junction unmatched. This CDR3 has 17 residues. The CDR3 sequence is CASSPRRGQGSTGELFF. The CDR3 bases are TGTGCCAGCTCACCACGGAGGGGACAGGGGTCGACCGGGGAGCTGTTTTTT.

The chain has TRBV5-4 and TRBJ2-1, with D perhaps matching TRBD2 (5 bases). The CDR3 has 13 amino acids. The V end was cut by 5 bases, the J end by 4 bases, with 10 bases between. Germline lookup yields CDR1 SGHNT and CDR2 YYREEE (reference sequence). Here the CDR3 DNA reads TGTGCCAGCAGTCTAGCACGATACAATGAGCAGTTCTTC. Translating it yields CASSLARYNEQFF.

The chain employs TRBV6-5 and TRBJ1-5; weak D call: TRBD1 (6 bases). The CDR3 consists of 14 residues. Germline CDR1 reads MNHEY; CDR2 reads SVGAGI. V was clipped by 8 bases and J by 6 bases, with 17 bases between them. The CDR3 sequence: CASVGTGNGQPQHF. The CDR3 nucleotides read TGTGCCAGCGTCGGTACAGGGAACGGTCAGCCCCAGCATTTT.

This rearrangement joins TRBV19 to TRBJ1-6; the match to TRBD1 covers 7 bases. V was clipped by 4 bases and J by 7 bases; unmatched bases: 7. The CDR3 has 15 amino acids. Germline CDR1 and CDR2: LNHDA and SQIVND (reference sequence). The CDR3 loop is CASSTDTGVNSPLHF. DNA of the CDR3: TGTGCCAGTAGTACCGACACAGGGGTCAATTCACCCCTCCACTTT.

This chain connects TRBV27 to TRBJ1-2; tentative D call: TRBD1 (5 bases). The CDR3 runs to 17 residues. Germline assignment: CDR1 MNHEY and CDR2 SMNVEV (reference sequence). The V gene lost 3 bases and the J gene lost 0 bases, with 17 bases spanning the gap. The CDR3 here is CASSFSGGTISNYGYTF. The DNA for the CDR3 is TGTGCCAGCAGTTTCTCCGGGGGTACGATTTCTAACTATGGCTACACCTTC.

The V and J genes are TRBV5-6 and TRBJ2-3; the D gene is possibly TRBD2 (5 bases). The germline V gene encodes CDR1 SGHDT and CDR2 YYEEEE. The CDR3 is made up of 13 amino acids. The V and J ends lost 0 bases and 6 bases respectively, with 8 bases between them. The CDR3 coding sequence is TGTGCCAGCAGCTTGGACACTAGGGATACGCAGTATTTT. Protein: CASSLDTRDTQYF.

This chain joins TRBV5-1 and TRBJ2-3; TRBD2 matches at 7 bases. The CDR3 length is 16 residues. The junction had 7 bases not matched to a gene; V was cut back by 3 bases and J by 0 bases. Germline assignment: CDR1 SGHRS and CDR2 YFSETQ. The CDR3 here is CASSYQRGPSTDTQYF. The CDR3 nucleotides are TGCGCCAGCAGCTACCAGCGGGGACCTAGCACAGATACGCAGTATTTT.